This T cell receptor beta chain was sequenced for a study of tumor T cells in aggressive B-cell lymphoma. Assay: immunoSEQ multiplex PCR; the TCRdb copy retains only in-frame clones and omits some. The sample lists 2,500 to 3,000 clones, over 80% occurring once. Germline loops: CDR1 LNHDA, CDR2 SQIVND (reference sequence). V dropped 7 bases and J dropped 1 base, with 11 bases sitting between them. CDR3 size: 14 residues. This sequence originates from an adult with diffuse large B cell lymphoma. Sequencing used tumor tissue. J is TRBJ1-3 and V is TRBV19; D remains unclear. The CDR3 region is CASIAWRSGNTIYF. CDR3 in DNA: TGTGCCAGTATAGCTTGGAGGTCTGGAAACACCATATATTTT.